This is a list of T cell receptor beta chains from one sample in a study of T cells after yellow fever vaccination. MiXCR, applied by TCRdb to the 5' RACE reads, yields one record per CDR3 protein. The sample contains 250,000 or so distinct CDR3 sequences, less than 9% of which appear only once. Sequenced here: CD4+ T cells sorted from PBMCs, sampled 15 days after the yellow fever booster vaccination. These TCRs come from a man aged 25-45 years who received the YFV17D yellow fever vaccine. Both conserved end residues are part of each CDR3. A D gene is named only where the DNA matches it firmly. Clone size appears in some rows only: once, few, many, or a class for an expanded clone.

d_call | clone_size | j_call | v_call | cdr3_nt | cdr3_aa
. | . | TRBJ2-1 | TRBV5-1 | TGCGCCAGCAGCTTGGCGGGAGCGGTGGATGAGCAGTTCTTC | CASSLAGAVDEQFF
. | . | TRBJ2-6 | TRBV27 | TGTGCCAGCAGTCGGCGTTCGAGCTCTGGGGCCAACGTCCTGACTTTC | CASSRRSSSGANVLTF
. | many | TRBJ2-7 | TRBV20-1 | TGCAGTGCCCGCAGTGGGGGCGAGCAGTACTTC | CSARSGGEQYF
. | few | TRBJ1-5 | TRBV29-1 | TGCAGCGTTGGCTTTAGCAATCAGCCCCAGCATTTT | CSVGFSNQPQHF
. | . | TRBJ1-1 | TRBV27 | TGTGCCAGCAGTTTGAACAGGATGGGCACTGAAGCTTTCTTT | CASSLNRMGTEAFF
. | . | TRBJ1-3 | TRBV6-1 | TGTGCCAGCAGTGTATGGCACACCATATATTTT | CASSVWHTIYF
. | few | TRBJ2-5 | TRBV10-3 | TGTGCCATCAGTGATGGGAGAGGAGAGACCCAGTACTTC | CAISDGRGETQYF
TRBD2 | many | TRBJ2-7 | TRBV29-1 | TGCAGCGCCCGGACTAGCGGGACACCGGGGTACGAGCAGTACTTC | CSARTSGTPGYEQYF
TRBD2 | few | TRBJ2-3 | TRBV10-2 | TGCGCCAGCAGTCCAGCGGGAAGCACAGATACGCAGTATTTT | CASSPAGSTDTQYF
TRBD1 | many | TRBJ2-1 | TRBV28 | TGTGCCATTAACAGGGGGCAAGGTGAGCAGTTCTTC | CAINRGQGEQFF
TRBD1 | . | TRBJ2-5 | TRBV10-3 | TGTGCCACAGCAGGGGGCGTCCAAGAGACCCAGTACTTC | CATAGGVQETQYF
. | . | TRBJ2-7 | TRBV12-3/TRBV12-4 | TGTGCCAGCAGTTTTGGCGAGCGCTCCTACGAGCAGTACTTC | CASSFGERSYEQYF
TRBD1 | few | TRBJ2-7 | TRBV19 | TGTGCCAGTAGTATCGGGACAGGGTCCTACGAGCAGTACTTC | CASSIGTGSYEQYF
. | . | TRBJ2-2 | TRBV24-1 | TGTGCCACCAGTGTCGGCGGCACCGGGGAGCTGTTTTTT | CATSVGGTGELFF
. | once | TRBJ2-1 | TRBV11-2 | TGTGCCAGCAGCGACCTAAGGGCACGCGGTCACAATGAGCAGCTCTTC | CASSDLRARGHNEQLF
. | . | TRBJ2-5 | TRBV9 | TGTGCCAGCAGCGTAGGGCGGGTAAGGGAGACCCAGTACTTC | CASSVGRVRETQYF
. | many | TRBJ2-1 | TRBV12-3/TRBV12-4 | TGTGCCAGCCACGACCGGGAATGGGCCAATGAGCAGTTCTTC | CASHDREWANEQFF
. | . | TRBJ1-5 | TRBV5-6 | TGTGCCAGCAGCTTGGCGGGGTTGCCCCAGCATTTT | CASSLAGLPQHF
TRBD2 | . | TRBJ2-7 | TRBV7-2 | TGTGCCAGCAGTTCCGCTAGCGGGAGCTTCTACGAGCAGTACTTC | CASSSASGSFYEQYF
TRBD2 | . | TRBJ2-5 | TRBV7-2 | TGTGCCAGCAGCTCCGGGGGGTCCCAAGAGACCCAGTACTTC | CASSSGGSQETQYF
TRBD2 | . | TRBJ2-5 | TRBV20-1 | TGCAGTGCTAGAGTCAGCGGGAGGCGGGAGACCCAGTACTTC | CSARVSGRRETQYF
. | few | TRBJ2-1 | TRBV3-1 | TGTGCCAGCAGCCAAGAGGCCTGGTCCTACAATGAGCAGTTCTTC | CASSQEAWSYNEQFF
TRBD2 | many | TRBJ2-7 | TRBV6-5 | TGTGCCAGCAGCTACGGCCTCACTAGCGGGGTGGTGTACGAGCAGTACTTC | CASSYGLTSGVVYEQYF
. | many | TRBJ2-2 | TRBV12-3/TRBV12-4 | TGTGCCAGCAGTTTCGGCTTGGGGTCGGGCACCGGGGAGCTGTTTTTT | CASSFGLGSGTGELFF
. | many | TRBJ1-1 | TRBV20-1 | TGCAGTGCTAGATCTGACGTAGGGGAAGCTTTCTTT | CSARSDVGEAFF
. | many | TRBJ1-1 | TRBV12-3/TRBV12-4 | TGTGCCAGCGAAAAATACAGAGCTTTCTTT | CASEKYRAFF
TRBD2 | . | TRBJ2-7 | TRBV20-1 | TGCAGTGCTAGAAGCACTAGCGCGTCCTACGAGCAGTACTTC | CSARSTSASYEQYF
. | . | TRBJ2-1 | TRBV7-2 | TGTGCCAGCAGCTTATACGGTGGGGTGACCTACAATGAGCAGTTCTTC | CASSLYGGVTYNEQFF
. | . | TRBJ2-2 | TRBV28 | TGTGCCAGCAGTCCGCCACGAAGTACCGGGGAGCTGTTTTTT | CASSPPRSTGELFF
TRBD2 | many | TRBJ2-7 | TRBV3-1 | TGTGCCAGCAGCCAGCTAGCGGGAGGCGAGCAGTACTTC | CASSQLAGGEQYF
. | few | TRBJ1-2 | TRBV5-1 | TGCGCCAGCAGCTTTGGCAGTATCGGCTACACCTTC | CASSFGSIGYTF